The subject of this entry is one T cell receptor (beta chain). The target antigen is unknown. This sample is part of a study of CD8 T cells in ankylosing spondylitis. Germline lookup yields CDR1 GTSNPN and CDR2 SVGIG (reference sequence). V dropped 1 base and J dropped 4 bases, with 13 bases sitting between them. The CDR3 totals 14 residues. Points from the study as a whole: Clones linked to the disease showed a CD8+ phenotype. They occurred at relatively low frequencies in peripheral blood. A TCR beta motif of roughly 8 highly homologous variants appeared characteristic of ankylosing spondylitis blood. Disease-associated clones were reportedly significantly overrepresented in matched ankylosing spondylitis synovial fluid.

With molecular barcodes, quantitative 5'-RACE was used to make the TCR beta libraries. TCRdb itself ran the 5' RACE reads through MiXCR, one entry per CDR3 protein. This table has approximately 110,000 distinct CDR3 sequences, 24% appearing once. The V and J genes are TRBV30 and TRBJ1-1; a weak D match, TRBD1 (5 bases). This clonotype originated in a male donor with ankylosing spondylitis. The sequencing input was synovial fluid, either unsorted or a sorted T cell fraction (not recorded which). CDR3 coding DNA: TGTGCCTGGAGTGGGCAAGGGGCCGGCACTGAAGCTTTCTTT. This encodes CAWSGQGAGTEAFF. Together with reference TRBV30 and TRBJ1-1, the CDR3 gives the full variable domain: SQTIHQWPATLVQPVGSPLSLECTVEGTSNPNLYWYRQAAGRGLQLLFYSVGIGQISSEVPQNLSASRPQDRQFILSSKKLLLSDSGFYLCAWSGQGAGTEAFFGQGTRLTVV.